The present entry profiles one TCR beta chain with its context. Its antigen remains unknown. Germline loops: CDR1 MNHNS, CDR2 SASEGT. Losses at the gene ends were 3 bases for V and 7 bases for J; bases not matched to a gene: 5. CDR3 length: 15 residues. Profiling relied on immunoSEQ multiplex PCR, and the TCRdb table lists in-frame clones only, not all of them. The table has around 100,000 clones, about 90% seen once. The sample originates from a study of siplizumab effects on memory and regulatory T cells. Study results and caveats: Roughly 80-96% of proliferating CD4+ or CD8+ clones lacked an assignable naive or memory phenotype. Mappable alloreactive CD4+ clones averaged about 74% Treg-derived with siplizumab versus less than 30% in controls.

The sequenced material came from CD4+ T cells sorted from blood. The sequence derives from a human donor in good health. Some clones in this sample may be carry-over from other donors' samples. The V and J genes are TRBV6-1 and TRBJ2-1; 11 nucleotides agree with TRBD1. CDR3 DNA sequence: TGTGCCAGCAGTGAGGACAGGGGGCGACGGAATGAGCAGTTCTTC. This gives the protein CASSEDRGRRNEQFF.